The source of this TCR beta chain is a study of blood T cells in healthy people across ages. This clonotype was picked up a small number of times. The authors ran a second PCR of about 6 to 11 cycles using a sample-barcoded 5' primer and a J-beta primer mix. Each cDNA molecule, via a template-switch adaptor with 12 random nucleotides, was tagged. TCRdb re-called the 5' RACE reads with MiXCR, one entry per CDR3 protein. The table includes under 1,100,000 distinct CDR3 sequences, about 23% detected once. The CDR3 consists of 11 residues. V lost 7 bases and J 8 bases, leaving 11 bases between the germline ends. Germline CDR1 and CDR2: SQVTM and ANQGSEA. The same data also went into a second study, on T cells of mothers and their children. That source reports: Researchers report slightly higher, though non-significant, overlap in related mother-child pairs than in unrelated pairs.

The sample taken for sequencing was blood. The sequence was collected from a girl aged 2 to 10 in good health. V and J are TRBV29-1 and TRBJ2-2; D call uncertain. CDR3 in DNA: TGCAGCGCCAATCGAGATGGGGAGCTGTTTTTT. Its translation: CSANRDGELFF.